These T cell receptor beta chains were read from a single sample in a study of T cell repertoires in cytomegalovirus infection. Each CDR3 protein is one row after TCRdb ran MiXCR on the reads. Found here are approximately 110,000 distinct CDR3 sequences, roughly 30% of them singletons; the top ten hold about 81%. Antigen specificity for these receptors is unknown. Sequenced material: CD8+ T cells from cultured PBMCs, taken from culture after CMV antigen stimulation. The source is a human donor in good health (CMV status not recorded). Some clones in this sample may be carry-over from other donors' samples. Each CDR3 is given with its conserved first and last residue. Each record gives: J gene, CDR3 length, V gene, CDR3 protein.

J: TRBJ2-3
length: 15
V: TRBV27
CDR3: CASRWTGSSTDTQYF

J: TRBJ1-2
length: 16
V: TRBV20-1
CDR3: CSAGQYNRVMNDGYTF

J: TRBJ2-1
length: 14
V: TRBV6-2/TRBV6-3
CDR3: CASGGTGSYNEQFF

J: TRBJ1-2
length: 12
V: TRBV27
CDR3: CASSSGTYGYTF

J: TRBJ2-7
length: 16
V: TRBV27
CDR3: CASSLGPLGQSYEQYF

J: TRBJ2-3
length: 16
V: TRBV5-6
CDR3: CASSWSTSGVTDTQYF

J: TRBJ2-5
length: 17
V: TRBV7-9
CDR3: CASSLVTGTGSQETQYF

J: TRBJ2-1
length: 16
V: TRBV11-2
CDR3: CASSRTGLAGYNEQFF

J: TRBJ2-7
length: 16
V: TRBV7-9
CDR3: CASSDSSGESSYEQYF

J: TRBJ2-3
length: 18
V: TRBV10-3
CDR3: CAISGRGGERLSTDTQYF

J: TRBJ1-5
length: 14
V: TRBV2
CDR3: CASSPDRGGQPQHF